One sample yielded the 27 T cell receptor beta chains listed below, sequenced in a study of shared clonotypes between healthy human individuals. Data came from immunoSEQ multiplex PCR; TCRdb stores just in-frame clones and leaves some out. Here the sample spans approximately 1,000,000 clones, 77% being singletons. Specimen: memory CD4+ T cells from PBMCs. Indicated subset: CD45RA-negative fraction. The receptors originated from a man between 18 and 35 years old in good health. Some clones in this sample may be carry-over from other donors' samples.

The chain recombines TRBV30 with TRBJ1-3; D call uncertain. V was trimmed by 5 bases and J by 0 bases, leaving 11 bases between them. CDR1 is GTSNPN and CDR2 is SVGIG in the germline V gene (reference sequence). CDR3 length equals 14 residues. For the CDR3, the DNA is TGTGCCTGGGGCCAGCTCTTCTCTGGAAACACCATATATTTT. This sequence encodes CAWGQLFSGNTIYF.

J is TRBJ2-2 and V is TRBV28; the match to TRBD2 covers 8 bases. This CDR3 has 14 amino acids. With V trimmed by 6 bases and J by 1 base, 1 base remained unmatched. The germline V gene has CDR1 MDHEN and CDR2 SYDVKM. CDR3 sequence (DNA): TGTGCCAGCAGAACTAGCGGGAACACCGGGGAGCTGTTTTTT. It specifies CASRTSGNTGELFF. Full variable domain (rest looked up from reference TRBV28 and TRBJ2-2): DVKVTQSSRYLVKRTGEKVFLECVQDMDHENMFWYRQDPGLGLRLIYFSYDVKMKEKGDIPEGYSVSREKKERFSLILESASTNQTSMYLCASRTSGNTGELFFGEGSRLTVL.

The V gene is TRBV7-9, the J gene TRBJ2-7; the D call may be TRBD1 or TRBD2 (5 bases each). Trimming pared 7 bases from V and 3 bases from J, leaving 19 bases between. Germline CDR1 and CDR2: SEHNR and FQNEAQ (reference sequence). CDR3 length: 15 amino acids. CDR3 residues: CASKLEGHGHYEQYF. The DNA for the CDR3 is TGTGCCAGCAAGTTAGAGGGGCACGGCCACTACGAGCAGTACTTC.

The CDR3 sequence is CASSGGSREGNTIYF. CDR3 bases: TGTGCCAGCAGTGGTGGCAGTCGGGAAGGAAACACCATATATTTT. The chain carries TRBV2 and TRBJ1-3, with D unresolved. Between the trimmed V and J ends, which lost 4 bases and 4 bases, there was a span of 14 bases. Germline values: CDR1 SNHLY, CDR2 FYNNEI. The length of the CDR3 is 15 residues.

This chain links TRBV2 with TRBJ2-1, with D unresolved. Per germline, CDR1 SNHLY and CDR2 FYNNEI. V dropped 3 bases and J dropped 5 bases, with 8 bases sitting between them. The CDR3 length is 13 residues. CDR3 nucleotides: TGTGCCAGCAGTGAGTTGCGGAACAATGAGCAGTTCTTC. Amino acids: CASSELRNNEQFF.

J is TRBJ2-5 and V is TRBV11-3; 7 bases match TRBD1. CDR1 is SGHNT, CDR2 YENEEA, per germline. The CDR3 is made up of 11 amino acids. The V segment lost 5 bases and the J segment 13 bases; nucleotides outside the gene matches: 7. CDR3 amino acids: CASSLGTDPYF. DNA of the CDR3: TGTGCCAGCAGCCTAGGGACAGACCCGTACTTC.

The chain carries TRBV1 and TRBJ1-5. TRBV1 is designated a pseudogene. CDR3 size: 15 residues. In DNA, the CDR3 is TGCACCAGCAGCCACTGGCGGCTTAGGGATCAGCCCCAGCATTTT. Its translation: CTSSHWRLRDQPQHF.

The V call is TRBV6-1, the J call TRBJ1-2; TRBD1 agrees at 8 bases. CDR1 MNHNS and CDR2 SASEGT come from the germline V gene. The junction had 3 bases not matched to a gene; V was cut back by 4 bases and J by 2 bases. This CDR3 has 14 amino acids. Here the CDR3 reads CASSGTGMNYGYTF. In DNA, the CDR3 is TGTGCCAGCAGTGGGACAGGGATGAACTATGGCTACACCTTC.

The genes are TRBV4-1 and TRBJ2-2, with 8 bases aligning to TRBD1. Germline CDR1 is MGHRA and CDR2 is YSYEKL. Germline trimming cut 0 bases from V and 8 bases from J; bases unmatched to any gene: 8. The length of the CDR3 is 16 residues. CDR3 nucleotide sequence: TGCGCCAGCAGCCAAGACGGCAGGGGGCGGGTAGGGGAGCTGTTTTTT. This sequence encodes CASSQDGRGRVGELFF.

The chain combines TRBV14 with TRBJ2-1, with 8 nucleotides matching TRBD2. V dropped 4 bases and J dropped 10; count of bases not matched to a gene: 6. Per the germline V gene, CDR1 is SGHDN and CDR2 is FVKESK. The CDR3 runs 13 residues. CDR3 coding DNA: TGTGCCAGCAGCCCGGGAGGGCCGGGGGAGCAGTTCTTC. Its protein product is CASSPGGPGEQFF.

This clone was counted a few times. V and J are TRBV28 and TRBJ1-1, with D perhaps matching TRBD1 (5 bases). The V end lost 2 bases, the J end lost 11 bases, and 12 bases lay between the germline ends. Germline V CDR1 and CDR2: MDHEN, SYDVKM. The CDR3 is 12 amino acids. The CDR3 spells CASSLRGGHAFF. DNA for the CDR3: TGTGCCAGCAGTTTAAGGGGCGGTCATGCTTTCTTT.

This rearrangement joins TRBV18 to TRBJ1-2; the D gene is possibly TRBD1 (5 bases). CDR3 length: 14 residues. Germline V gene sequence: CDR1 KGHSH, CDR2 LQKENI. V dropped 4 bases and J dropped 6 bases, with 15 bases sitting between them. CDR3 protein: CASSLNRGEDGYTF. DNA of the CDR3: TGTGCCAGCTCACTTAATCGAGGGGAGGATGGCTACACCTTC. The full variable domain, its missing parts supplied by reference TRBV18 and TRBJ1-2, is NAGVMQNPRHLVRRRGQEARLRCSPMKGHSHVYWYRQLPEEGLKFMVYLQKENIIDESGMPKERFSAEFPKEGPSILRIQQVVRGDSAAYFCASSLNRGEDGYTFGSGTRLTVV.

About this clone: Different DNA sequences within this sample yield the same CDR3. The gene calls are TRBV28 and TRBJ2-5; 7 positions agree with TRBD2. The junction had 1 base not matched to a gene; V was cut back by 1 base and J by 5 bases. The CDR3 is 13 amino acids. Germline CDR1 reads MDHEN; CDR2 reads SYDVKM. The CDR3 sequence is CASSLSGGETQYF. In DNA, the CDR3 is TGTGCCAGCAGTTTATCGGGGGGTGAGACCCAGTACTTC.

CDR3 DNA sequence: TGTGCCAGCAGTTTAGCTCGGGGTTGGGGTCAGCCCCAGCATTTT. Protein: CASSLARGWGQPQHF. The rearrangement uses TRBV28 and TRBJ1-5; D remains ambiguous. V shed 2 bases and J shed 6 bases, with 14 bases lying between them. This CDR3 is 15 amino acids long. CDR1 MDHEN and CDR2 SYDVKM come from the germline V gene. Variable domain in full (rest from reference TRBV28 and TRBJ1-5): DVKVTQSSRYLVKRTGEKVFLECVQDMDHENMFWYRQDPGLGLRLIYFSYDVKMKEKGDIPEGYSVSREKKERFSLILESASTNQTSMYLCASSLARGWGQPQHFGDGTRLSIL.

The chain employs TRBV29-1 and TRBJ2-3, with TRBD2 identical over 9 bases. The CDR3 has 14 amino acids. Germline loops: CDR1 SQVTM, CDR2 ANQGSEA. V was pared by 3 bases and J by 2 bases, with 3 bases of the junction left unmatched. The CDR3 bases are TGCAGCGTTGAGGCTAGCGGGGTCACAGATACGCAGTATTTT. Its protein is CSVEASGVTDTQYF.

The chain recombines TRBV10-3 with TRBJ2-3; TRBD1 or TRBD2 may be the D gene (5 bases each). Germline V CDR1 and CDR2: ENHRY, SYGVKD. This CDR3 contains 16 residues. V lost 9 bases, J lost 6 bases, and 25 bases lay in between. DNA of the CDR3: TGTGCCATTAATACCGGGACCCACCCGGGGCAGGATACGCAGTATTTT. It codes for CAINTGTHPGQDTQYF.

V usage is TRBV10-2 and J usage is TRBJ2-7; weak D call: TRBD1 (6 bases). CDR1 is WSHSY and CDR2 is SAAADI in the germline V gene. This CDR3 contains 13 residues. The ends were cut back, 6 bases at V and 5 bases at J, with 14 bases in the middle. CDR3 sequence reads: CASSQGWGNEQYF. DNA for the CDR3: TGCGCCAGCAGCCAGGGGTGGGGCAACGAGCAGTACTTC.

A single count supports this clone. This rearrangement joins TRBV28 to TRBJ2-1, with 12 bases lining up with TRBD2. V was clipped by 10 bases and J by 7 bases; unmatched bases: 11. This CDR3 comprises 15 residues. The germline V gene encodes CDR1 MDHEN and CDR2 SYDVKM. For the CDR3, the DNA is TGTGCCAACGCCAAAAGAGGACTAGCGGGGAATGAGCAGTTCTTC. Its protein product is CANAKRGLAGNEQFF.

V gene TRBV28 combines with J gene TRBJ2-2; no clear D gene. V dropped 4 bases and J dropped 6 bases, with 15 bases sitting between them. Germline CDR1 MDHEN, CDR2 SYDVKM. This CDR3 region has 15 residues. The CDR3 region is CASSSTYESSGELFF. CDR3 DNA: TGTGCCAGCAGTTCAACCTACGAAAGCTCCGGGGAGCTGTTTTTT.

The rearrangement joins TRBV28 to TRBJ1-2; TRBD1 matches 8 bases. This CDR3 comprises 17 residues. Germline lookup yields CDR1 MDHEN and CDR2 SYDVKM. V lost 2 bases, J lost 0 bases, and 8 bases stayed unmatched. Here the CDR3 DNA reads TGTGCCAGCAGTTTAACCCCAGGGGGCCGGACTAACTATGGCTACACCTTC. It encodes CASSLTPGGRTNYGYTF.

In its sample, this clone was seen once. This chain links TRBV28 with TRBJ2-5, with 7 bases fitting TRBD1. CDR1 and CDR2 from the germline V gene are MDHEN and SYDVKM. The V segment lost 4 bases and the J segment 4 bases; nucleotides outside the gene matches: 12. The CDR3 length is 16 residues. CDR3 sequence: CASSSSQGVRGETQYF. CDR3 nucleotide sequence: TGTGCCAGCAGTTCCTCCCAGGGGGTACGAGGAGAGACCCAGTACTTC.

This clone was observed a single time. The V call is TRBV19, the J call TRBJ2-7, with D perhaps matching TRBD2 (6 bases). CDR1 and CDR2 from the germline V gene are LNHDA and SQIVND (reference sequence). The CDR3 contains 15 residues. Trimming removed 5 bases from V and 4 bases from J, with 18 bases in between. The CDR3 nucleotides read TGTGCCAGTAGTGCTGTGGGGGGTATCGGGTACGAGCAGTACTTC. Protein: CASSAVGGIGYEQYF.

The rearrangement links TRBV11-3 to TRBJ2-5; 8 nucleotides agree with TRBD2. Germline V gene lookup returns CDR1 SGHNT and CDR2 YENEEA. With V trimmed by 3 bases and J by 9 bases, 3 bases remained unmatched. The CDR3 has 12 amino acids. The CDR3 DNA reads TGTGCCAGCAGCTTGCCGGGGGGGGCCCAGTACTTC. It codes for CASSLPGGAQYF.

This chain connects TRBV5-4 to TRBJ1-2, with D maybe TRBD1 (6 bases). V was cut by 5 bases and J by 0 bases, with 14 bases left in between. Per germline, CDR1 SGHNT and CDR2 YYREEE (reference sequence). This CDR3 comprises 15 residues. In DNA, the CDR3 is TGTGCCAGCAGGGAGACAGGACGCACTAACTATGGCTACACCTTC. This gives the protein CASRETGRTNYGYTF.

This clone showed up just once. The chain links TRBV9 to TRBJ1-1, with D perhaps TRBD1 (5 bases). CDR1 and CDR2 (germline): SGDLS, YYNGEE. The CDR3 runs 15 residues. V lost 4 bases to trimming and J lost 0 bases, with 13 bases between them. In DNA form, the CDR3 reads TGTGCCAGCAGCCAGGGAACAGCAGTGAACACTGAAGCTTTCTTT. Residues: CASSQGTAVNTEAFF.

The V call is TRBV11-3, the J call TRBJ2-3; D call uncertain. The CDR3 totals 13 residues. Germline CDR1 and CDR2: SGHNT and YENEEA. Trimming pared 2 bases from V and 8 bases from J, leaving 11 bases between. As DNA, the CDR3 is TGTGCCAGCAGCTTAAGTCTTGTGACTACGCAGTATTTT. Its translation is CASSLSLVTTQYF.

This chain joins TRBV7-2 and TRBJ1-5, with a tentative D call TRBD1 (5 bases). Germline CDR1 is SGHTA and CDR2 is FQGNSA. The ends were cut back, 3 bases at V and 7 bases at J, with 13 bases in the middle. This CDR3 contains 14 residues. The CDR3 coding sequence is TGTGCCAGCAGCTTCCTGGGGGTACGGCAGCCCCAGCATTTT. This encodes CASSFLGVRQPQHF. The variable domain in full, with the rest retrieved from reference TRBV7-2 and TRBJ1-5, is GAGVSQSPSNKVTEKGKDVELRCDPISGHTALYWYRQSLGQGLEFLIYFQGNSAPDKSGLPSDRFSAERTGGSVSTLTIQRTQQEDSAVYLCASSFLGVRQPQHFGDGTRLSIL.